The 9 T cell receptor beta chains below all came from one sample that was sequenced in a study of neurological immune-mediated disorders. TCRdb itself ran the 5' RACE reads through MiXCR, one entry per CDR3 protein. The sample consists of 75,000 to 95,000 distinct CDR3 sequences, 15% to 20% of them appearing once. Material for sequencing was PBMCs. These receptors came from a woman in her 40s in good health.

This clonotype appeared many times. V usage is TRBV20-1 and J usage is TRBJ1-2; unclear D gene. The CDR3 is 12 residues long. CDR1 is DFQATT and CDR2 is SNEGSKA in the germline V gene (reference sequence). The CDR3 sequence is CSKTDWAYGYTF. The CDR3 region has the DNA TGCAGCAAAACCGACTGGGCCTATGGCTACACCTTC.

This clonotype was picked up many times. The chain joins TRBV20-1 to TRBJ1-2; TRBD1 matches at 8 bases. CDR1 and CDR2 (germline): DFQATT, SNEGSKA (reference sequence). Trimming cost V 0 bases and J 6 bases; bases outside gene matches: 3. The CDR3 has 13 residues. The CDR3 loop is CSARDRGQNGYTF. The DNA of the CDR3 is TGCAGTGCTAGAGACAGGGGGCAGAATGGCTACACCTTC.

Ten or more counts support this clonotype. V and J are TRBV28 and TRBJ2-3, with D possibly TRBD2 on 5 matching bases. The V and J ends lost 7 bases and 8 bases respectively, with 19 bases between them. The CDR3 totals 14 residues. Germline CDR1 MDHEN, CDR2 SYDVKM. The DNA for the CDR3 is TGTGCCAGCACCTCCCCGACCTCGCGGGCTACGCAGTATTTT. Translation gives CASTSPTSRATQYF.

This clonotype came up many times. This chain uses TRBV6-6 with TRBJ2-5; maybe TRBD2 (5 bases). Trimming shortened V by 4 bases and J by 4 bases, and 13 bases separated the two germline ends. CDR1 is MNHNY and CDR2 is SVGAGI in the germline V gene (reference sequence). The CDR3 contains 14 residues. In DNA, the CDR3 is TGTGCCAGCAGTTTATCCGGGATATCAGAGACCCAGTACTTC. This codes for CASSLSGISETQYF.

The genes are TRBV19 and TRBJ2-5; D uncertain. This CDR3 contains 13 residues. Germline lookup yields CDR1 LNHDA and CDR2 SQIVND (reference sequence). V lost 10 bases and J 2 bases, leaving 14 bases between the germline ends. The CDR3 bases are TGTGCCACCTCCGTCGGCGGTCAAGAGACCCAGTACTTC. Translated: CATSVGGQETQYF.

In regard to this clonotype: Its ends do not fully match the called genes, so a read error is possible. V and J are TRBV5-1 and TRBJ1-1; TRBD1 might be the D (6 bases). CDR3 size: 13 residues. The germline V gene has CDR1 SGHRS and CDR2 YFSETQ. This CDR3 reads CTSSGTTNTEAFF. DNA for the CDR3: TGCACCAGCAGCGGGACAACGAACACTGAAGCTTTCTTT.

This clonotype was seen repeatedly, ten times or more. The chain recombines TRBV5-1 with TRBJ2-6; 9 bases match TRBD1. With 4 bases clipped from V and 0 bases from J, the junction kept 11 bases outside the gene matches. This CDR3 has 19 residues. CDR1 SGHRS and CDR2 YFSETQ come from the germline V gene. The CDR3, as DNA: TGCGCCAGCAGCCCATACTCGGGACAGGGATCCTCTGGGGCCAACGTCCTGACTTTC. It yields the protein CASSPYSGQGSSGANVLTF. The full variable domain, with the rest looked up from reference TRBV5-1 and TRBJ2-6, is KAGVTQTPRYLIKTRGQQVTLSCSPISGHRSVSWYQQTPGQGLQFLFEYFSETQRNKGNFPGRFSGRQFSNSRSEMNVSTLELGDSALYLCASSPYSGQGSSGANVLTFGAGSRLTVL.

The chain is built from TRBV12-3 or TRBV12-4 and TRBJ1-5; 7 nucleotides agree with TRBD1. After removal of 3 bases from V and 9 bases from J, the junction contained 5 bases not matched to a gene. The CDR3 loop spans 13 amino acids. The CDR3 nucleotides read TGTGCCAGCAGTTTCGAGGGGGCTGGGCCCCAGCATTTT. It codes for CASSFEGAGPQHF.

This clonotype occurred once. This rearrangement joins TRBV5-1 to TRBJ2-3, with D possibly TRBD1 on 6 matching bases. In germline, CDR1 is SGHRS, CDR2 YFSETQ. The CDR3 length is 16 residues. V was shortened by 6 bases and J by 0 bases, with 17 bases between the two germline ends. DNA of the CDR3: TGCGCCAGCAACCACCCCAATACAGGGAGCACAGATACGCAGTATTTT. It codes for CASNHPNTGSTDTQYF.